This T cell receptor (beta chain) was documented in a study of T cells after posttransplantation cyclophosphamide. This clone was detected ten times or more. V lost 0 bases to trimming and J lost 5 bases; unmatched junction nucleotides: 4. The germline CDR1 and CDR2 sequences are MNHNY and SVGAGI (reference sequence). The length of the CDR3 is 14 residues. TCRdb's table, derived via immunoSEQ multiplex PCR, lists solely in-frame clones and lacks some. The sample yields about 24,000 clones, without any singletons. This TCR was recovered from a woman between 45 and 65 years old in good health, CMV-negative, and a related stem cell transplant donor. The V call is TRBV6-6, the J call TRBJ2-7, with 7 bases that match TRBD1. The sequenced material came from PBMCs. The CDR3 sequence is CASSYSFDRDEQYF. CDR3 DNA sequence: TGTGCCAGCAGTTACTCCTTTGACAGGGACGAGCAGTACTTC.